Shown below are 12 T cell receptor beta chains from a single sample sequenced in a study of blood T cells in healthy people across ages. Primed by a sample-barcoded 5' primer and a J-beta primer mix, a second PCR proceeded for about 6 to 11 cycles. Each CDR3 protein is one row after TCRdb ran MiXCR on the 5' RACE reads. Of around 1,100,000 distinct CDR3 sequences listed, roughly two fifths are singletons. The sample comprised blood. These receptors all come from a man between 18 and 29 years old in good health.

J is TRBJ2-3 and V is TRBV12-3 or TRBV12-4; D perhaps matches TRBD1 (6 bases). Trimming took off 7 bases at V and 4 bases at J, with 18 bases between the two ends. CDR3 size: 15 residues. The CDR3 here is CASTHAQGRADTQYF. The DNA of the CDR3 is TGTGCCAGCACCCACGCCCAGGGGAGAGCAGATACGCAGTATTTT.

This clonotype was observed a handful of times. This chain joins TRBV7-2 and TRBJ2-5, with D possibly matching TRBD1 (5 bases). V was cut by 5 bases and J by 5 bases, with 15 bases left in between. This CDR3 comprises 14 residues. Germline V gives CDR1 SGHTA, CDR2 FQGNSA. This CDR3 reads CASSLPVRQETQYF. The CDR3 DNA is TGTGCCAGCAGCCTACCTGTGCGACAGGAGACCCAGTACTTC.

This clonotype was seen a single time. The CDR3 does not end in the conserved phenylalanine or tryptophan, so this is likely a read error. Because the CDR3's place on the DNA is in doubt, the DNA is left out and the CDR3 is given as listed by TCRdb. The V and J genes are TRBV12-3 or TRBV12-4 and TRBJ2-5; TRBD1 is the table's D call, not checked against the DNA. The length of the CDR3 is 16 amino acids, counting both ends. CDR3 in amino acids: CASSSKEGAAGYTFGS.

V is TRBV4-3 and J is TRBJ1-4; D gene uncertain. The CDR3 runs to 14 residues. Germline V lookup: CDR1 LGHNA, CDR2 YSLEER. Trimming removed 4 bases at V and 4 bases at J, with 10 bases between. CDR3 coding DNA: TGCGCCAGCAGCCGAGAGCCGCATAATGAAAAACTGTTTTTT. Its translation is CASSREPHNEKLFF.

This clonotype was observed a handful of times. This sequence joins TRBV20-1 and TRBJ2-3; D not resolved. V dropped 6 bases and J dropped 0 bases, with 10 bases sitting between them. Germline V gives CDR1 DFQATT, CDR2 SNEGSKA (reference sequence). This CDR3 spans 13 amino acids. CDR3 sequence (DNA): TGCAGTGCCCCGGTCCTTAGCACAGATACGCAGTATTTT. This codes for CSAPVLSTDTQYF.

This clonotype has a handful of counts. This sequence joins TRBV14 and TRBJ1-1, with D hard to call. Germline loops: CDR1 SGHDN, CDR2 FVKESK. The V and J ends lost 3 bases and 5 bases respectively, with 10 bases between them. The CDR3 is 13 residues long. CDR3 sequence (DNA): TGTGCCAGCAGCCAGTTCGAGGGTACTGAAGCTTTCTTT. Its protein product is CASSQFEGTEAFF.

V usage is TRBV5-1 and J usage is TRBJ1-6; a weak D match, TRBD1 (5 bases). This CDR3 has 14 amino acids. V was pared by 5 bases and J by 7 bases, with 13 bases between. Per the germline V gene, CDR1 is SGHRS and CDR2 is YFSETQ. CDR3 sequence reads: CASRGETVNSPLHF. DNA for the CDR3: TGCGCCAGCAGAGGGGAGACAGTAAATTCACCCCTCCACTTT.

The sample holds a few counts of this clonotype. The V and J genes are TRBV10-3 and TRBJ2-1; D is unclear. The CDR3 loop spans 14 amino acids. Germline CDR1 and CDR2: ENHRY and SYGVKD. The germline V and J ends were trimmed by 6 bases and 5 bases, with 14 bases remaining between them. CDR3 sequence reads: CAISPRISDNEQFF. The DNA for the CDR3 is TGTGCCATCAGCCCGCGGATTTCTGACAATGAGCAGTTCTTC.

This chain connects TRBV14 to TRBJ2-1, with D perhaps matching TRBD2 (5 bases). Per germline, CDR1 SGHDN and CDR2 FVKESK. Trimming left V 0 bases short and J 7 bases short, with 13 bases between. This CDR3 spans 15 amino acids. CDR3 DNA sequence: TGTGCCAGCAGCCAAGATTGGGGTGAGGGTAATGAGCAGTTCTTC. It translates to CASSQDWGEGNEQFF.

The J gene is TRBJ2-3, the V gene TRBV9; unclear D gene. Trimming removed 0 bases at V and 4 bases at J, with 12 bases between. Germline CDR1 SGDLS, CDR2 YYNGEE. The CDR3 is made up of 15 amino acids. CDR3 coding DNA: TGTGCCAGCAGCGTAGAGCAGGTACGGGCAGATACGCAGTATTTT. Its protein product is CASSVEQVRADTQYF.

The chain has TRBV20-1 and TRBJ1-6; 8 bases fit TRBD1. The CDR3 has 14 amino acids. J gave up 7 bases and V 5 bases, and 7 bases lay outside the gene matches. Germline CDR1 reads DFQATT; CDR2 reads SNEGSKA (reference sequence). The CDR3 DNA follows: TGCAGTGCTTACAGGGGGAGTTCCAATTCACCCCTCCACTTT. Residues: CSAYRGSSNSPLHF.

The chain has TRBV9 and TRBJ2-3, with 7 nucleotides matching TRBD1. The ends lost 4 bases at V and 0 bases at J; junction bases unmatched: 5. Germline CDR1 SGDLS, CDR2 YYNGEE. There are 15 residues in the CDR3. The CDR3 coding sequence is TGTGCCAGCAGCAAGGGACAGACTAGCACAGATACGCAGTATTTT. It yields the protein CASSKGQTSTDTQYF. The full variable domain, with the rest looked up from reference TRBV9 and TRBJ2-3, is DSGVTQTPKHLITATGQRVTLRCSPRSGDLSVYWYQQSLDQGLQFLIQYYNGEERAKGNILERFSAQQFPDLHSELNLSSLELGDSALYFCASSKGQTSTDTQYFGPGTRLTVL.